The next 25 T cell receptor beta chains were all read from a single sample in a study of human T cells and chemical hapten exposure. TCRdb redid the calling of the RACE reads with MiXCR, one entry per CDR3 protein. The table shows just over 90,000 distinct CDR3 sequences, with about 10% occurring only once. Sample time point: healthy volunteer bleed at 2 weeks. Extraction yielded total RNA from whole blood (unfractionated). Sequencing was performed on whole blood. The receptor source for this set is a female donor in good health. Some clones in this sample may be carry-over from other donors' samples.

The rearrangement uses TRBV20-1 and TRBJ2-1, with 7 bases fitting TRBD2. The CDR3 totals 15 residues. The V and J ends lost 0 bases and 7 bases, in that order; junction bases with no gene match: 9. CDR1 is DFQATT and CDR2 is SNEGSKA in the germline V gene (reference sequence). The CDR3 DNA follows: TGCAGTGCTAGAGATTGGCCGGGGGGAGCGAATGAGCAGTTCTTC. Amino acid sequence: CSARDWPGGANEQFF.

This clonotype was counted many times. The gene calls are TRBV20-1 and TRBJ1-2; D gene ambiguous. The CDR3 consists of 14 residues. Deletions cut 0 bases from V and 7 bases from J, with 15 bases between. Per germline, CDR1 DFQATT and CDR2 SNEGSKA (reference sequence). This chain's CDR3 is CSARDRGMAFGYTF. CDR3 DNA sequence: TGCAGTGCTAGAGATAGAGGCATGGCGTTTGGCTACACCTTC.

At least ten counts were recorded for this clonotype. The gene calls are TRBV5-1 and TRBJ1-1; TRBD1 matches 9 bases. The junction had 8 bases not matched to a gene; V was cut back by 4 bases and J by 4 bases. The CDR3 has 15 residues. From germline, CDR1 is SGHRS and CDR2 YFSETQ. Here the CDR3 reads CASSQRTGEVTEAFF. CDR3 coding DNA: TGCGCCAGCAGCCAGAGGACAGGGGAAGTCACTGAAGCTTTCTTT.

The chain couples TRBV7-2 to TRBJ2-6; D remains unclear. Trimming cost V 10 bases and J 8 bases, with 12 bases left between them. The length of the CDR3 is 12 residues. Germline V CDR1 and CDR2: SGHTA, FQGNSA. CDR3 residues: CATSHDPNVLTF. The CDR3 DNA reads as TGTGCCACGTCCCACGACCCCAACGTCCTGACTTTC.

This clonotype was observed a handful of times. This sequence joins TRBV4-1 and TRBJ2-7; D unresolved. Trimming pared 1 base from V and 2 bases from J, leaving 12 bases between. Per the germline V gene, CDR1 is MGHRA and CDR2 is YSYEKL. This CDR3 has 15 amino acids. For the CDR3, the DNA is TGCGCCAGCAGCCAAGTTCTGGACCCCACCTACGAGCAGTACTTC. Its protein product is CASSQVLDPTYEQYF.

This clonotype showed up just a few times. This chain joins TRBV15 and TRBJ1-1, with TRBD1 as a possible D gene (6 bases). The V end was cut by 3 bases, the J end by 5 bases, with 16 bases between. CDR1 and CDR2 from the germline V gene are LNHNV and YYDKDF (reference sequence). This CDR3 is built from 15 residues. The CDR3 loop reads CATSSRGSGETEAFF. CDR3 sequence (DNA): TGTGCCACCAGCAGCCGGGGGTCAGGGGAAACTGAAGCTTTCTTT.

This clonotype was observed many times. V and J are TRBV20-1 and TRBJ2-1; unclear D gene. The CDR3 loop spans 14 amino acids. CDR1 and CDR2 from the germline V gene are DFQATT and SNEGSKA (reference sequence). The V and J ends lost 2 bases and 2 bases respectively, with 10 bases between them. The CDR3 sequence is CSARRADAYNEQFF. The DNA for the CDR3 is TGCAGTGCTAGACGGGCGGATGCCTACAATGAGCAGTTCTTC.

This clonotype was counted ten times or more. Written as DNA, the CDR3 is TGCAGCGTTGTCTACACTGCCACTGAAGCTTTCTTT. Translation: CSVVYTATEAFF. The chain carries TRBV29-1 and TRBJ1-1; D uncertain. Per the germline V gene, CDR1 is SQVTM and CDR2 is ANQGSEA. The CDR3 sequence is 12 residues long. The V gene lost 4 bases and the J gene lost 4 bases, with 10 bases spanning the gap.

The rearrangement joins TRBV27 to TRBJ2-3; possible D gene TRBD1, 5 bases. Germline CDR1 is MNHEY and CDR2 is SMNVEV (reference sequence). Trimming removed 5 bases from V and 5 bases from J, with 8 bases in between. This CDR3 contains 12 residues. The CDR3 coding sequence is TGTGCCAGCAGTAGGGGCAGAGATACGCAGTATTTT. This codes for CASSRGRDTQYF.

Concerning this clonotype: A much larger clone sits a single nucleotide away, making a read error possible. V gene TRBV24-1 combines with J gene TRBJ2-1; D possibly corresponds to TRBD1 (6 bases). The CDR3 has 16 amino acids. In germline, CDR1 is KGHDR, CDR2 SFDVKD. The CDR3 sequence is CVTSDMKKSQGYEQFF. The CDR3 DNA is TGTGTCACCAGTGACATGAAAAAATCTCAGGGGTATGAGCAGTTCTTC.

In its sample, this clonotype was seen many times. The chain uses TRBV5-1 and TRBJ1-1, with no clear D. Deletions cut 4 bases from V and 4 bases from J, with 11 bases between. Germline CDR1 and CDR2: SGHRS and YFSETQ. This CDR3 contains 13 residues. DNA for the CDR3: TGCGCCAGCAGCGTAGGCTGGAGCACTGAAGCTTTCTTT. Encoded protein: CASSVGWSTEAFF.

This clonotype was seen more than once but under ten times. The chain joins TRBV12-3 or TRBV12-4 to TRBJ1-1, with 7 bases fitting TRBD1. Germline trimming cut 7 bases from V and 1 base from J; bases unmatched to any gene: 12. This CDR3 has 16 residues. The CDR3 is CASTQGGGPWNTEAFF. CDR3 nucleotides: TGTGCCAGCACCCAGGGGGGGGGGCCCTGGAACACTGAAGCTTTCTTT.

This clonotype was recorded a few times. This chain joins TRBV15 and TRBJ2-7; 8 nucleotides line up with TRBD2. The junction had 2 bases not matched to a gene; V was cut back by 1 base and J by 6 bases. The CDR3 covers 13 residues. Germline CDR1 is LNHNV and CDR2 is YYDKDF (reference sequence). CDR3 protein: CATSRVAGGEQYF. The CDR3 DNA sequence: TGTGCCACCAGCAGAGTCGCGGGGGGCGAGCAGTACTTC.

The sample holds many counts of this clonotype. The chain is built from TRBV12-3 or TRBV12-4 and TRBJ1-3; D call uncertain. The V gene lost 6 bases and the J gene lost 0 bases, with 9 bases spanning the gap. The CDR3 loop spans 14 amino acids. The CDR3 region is CASRTAPSGNTIYF. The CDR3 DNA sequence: TGTGCCAGCAGAACGGCCCCCTCTGGAAACACCATATATTTT.

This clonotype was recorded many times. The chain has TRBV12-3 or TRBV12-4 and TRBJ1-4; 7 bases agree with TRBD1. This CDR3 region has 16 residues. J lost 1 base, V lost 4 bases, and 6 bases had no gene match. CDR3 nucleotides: TGTGCCAGCAGTTCCGTCCGGACAGGAACTAATGAAAAACTGTTTTTT. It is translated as CASSSVRTGTNEKLFF.

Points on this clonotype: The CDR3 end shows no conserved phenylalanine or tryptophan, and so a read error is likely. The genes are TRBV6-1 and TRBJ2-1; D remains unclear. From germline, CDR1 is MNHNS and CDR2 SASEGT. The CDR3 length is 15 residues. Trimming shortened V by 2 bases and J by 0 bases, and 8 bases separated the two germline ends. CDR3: CASSESTFSYNEQFI. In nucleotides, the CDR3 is TGTGCCAGCAGTGAATCGACCTTCTCCTACAATGAGCAGTTCATC.

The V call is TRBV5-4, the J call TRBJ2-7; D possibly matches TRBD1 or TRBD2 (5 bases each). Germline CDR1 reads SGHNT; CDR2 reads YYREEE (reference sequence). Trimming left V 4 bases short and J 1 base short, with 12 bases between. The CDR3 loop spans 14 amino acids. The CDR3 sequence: CASSPGLPSYEQYF. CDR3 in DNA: TGTGCCAGCAGCCCGGGGCTGCCTTCCTACGAGCAGTACTTC.

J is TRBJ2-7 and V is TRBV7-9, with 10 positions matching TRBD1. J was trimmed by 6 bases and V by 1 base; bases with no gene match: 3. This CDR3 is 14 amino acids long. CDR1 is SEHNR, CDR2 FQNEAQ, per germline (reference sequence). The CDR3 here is CASSLGTGGFEQYF. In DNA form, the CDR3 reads TGTGCCAGCAGCTTAGGGACAGGGGGTTTCGAGCAGTACTTC. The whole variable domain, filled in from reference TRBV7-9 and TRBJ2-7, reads DTGVSQNPRHKITKRGQNVTFRCDPISEHNRLYWYRQTLGQGPEFLTYFQNEAQLEKSRLLSDRFSAERPKGSFSTLEIQRTEQGDSAMYLCASSLGTGGFEQYFGPGTRLTVT.

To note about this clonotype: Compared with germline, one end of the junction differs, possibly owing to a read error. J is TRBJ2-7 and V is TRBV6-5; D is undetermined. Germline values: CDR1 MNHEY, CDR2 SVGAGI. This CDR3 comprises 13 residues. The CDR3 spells CASSRSYSDEQYF. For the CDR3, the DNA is TGTGCCAGCAGTCGCTCCTACTCCGACGAGCAGTACTTC.

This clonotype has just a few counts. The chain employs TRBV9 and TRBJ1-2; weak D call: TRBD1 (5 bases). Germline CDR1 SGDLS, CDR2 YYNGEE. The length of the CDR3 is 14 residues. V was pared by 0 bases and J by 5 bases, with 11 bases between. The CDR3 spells CASSVGGLSYGYTF. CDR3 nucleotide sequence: TGTGCCAGCAGCGTAGGGGGCCTTTCTTATGGCTACACCTTC.

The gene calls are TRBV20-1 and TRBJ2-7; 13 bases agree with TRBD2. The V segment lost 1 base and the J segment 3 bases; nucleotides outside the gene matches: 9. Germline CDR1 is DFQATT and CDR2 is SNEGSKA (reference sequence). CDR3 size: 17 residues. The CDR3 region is CSARAPSLAGGRYEQYF. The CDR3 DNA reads TGCAGTGCTAGAGCGCCTTCACTAGCGGGAGGGCGCTACGAGCAGTACTTC.

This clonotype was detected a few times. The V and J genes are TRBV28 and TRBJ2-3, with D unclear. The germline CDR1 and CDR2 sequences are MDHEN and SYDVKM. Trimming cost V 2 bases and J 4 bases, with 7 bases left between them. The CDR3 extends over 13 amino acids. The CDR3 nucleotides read TGTGCCAGCAGTTTAGGCTCTGCAGATACGCAGTATTTT. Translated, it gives CASSLGSADTQYF.

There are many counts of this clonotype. In nucleotides, the CDR3 is TGTGCCAGCTCCGGGGGCATGAACACTGAAGCTTTCTTT. It yields the protein CASSGGMNTEAFF. The chain is built from TRBV2 and TRBJ1-1; D may be TRBD1 (6 bases). Trimming cost V 8 bases and J 0 bases, with 10 bases left between them. Germline V lookup: CDR1 SNHLY, CDR2 FYNNEI. The CDR3 consists of 13 residues.

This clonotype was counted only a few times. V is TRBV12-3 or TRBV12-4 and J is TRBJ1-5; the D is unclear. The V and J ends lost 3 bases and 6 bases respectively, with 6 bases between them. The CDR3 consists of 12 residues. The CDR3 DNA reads TGTGCCAGCAGTTTGCCGCCTCAGCCCCAGCATTTT. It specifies CASSLPPQPQHF.

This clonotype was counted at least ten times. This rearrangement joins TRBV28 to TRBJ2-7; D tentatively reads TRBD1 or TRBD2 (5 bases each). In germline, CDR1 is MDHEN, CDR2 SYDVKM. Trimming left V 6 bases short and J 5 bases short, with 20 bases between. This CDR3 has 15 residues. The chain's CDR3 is CASRRRDGLLDEQYF. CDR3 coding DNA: TGTGCCAGCAGGCGTCGGGACGGCCTCTTGGACGAGCAGTACTTC.